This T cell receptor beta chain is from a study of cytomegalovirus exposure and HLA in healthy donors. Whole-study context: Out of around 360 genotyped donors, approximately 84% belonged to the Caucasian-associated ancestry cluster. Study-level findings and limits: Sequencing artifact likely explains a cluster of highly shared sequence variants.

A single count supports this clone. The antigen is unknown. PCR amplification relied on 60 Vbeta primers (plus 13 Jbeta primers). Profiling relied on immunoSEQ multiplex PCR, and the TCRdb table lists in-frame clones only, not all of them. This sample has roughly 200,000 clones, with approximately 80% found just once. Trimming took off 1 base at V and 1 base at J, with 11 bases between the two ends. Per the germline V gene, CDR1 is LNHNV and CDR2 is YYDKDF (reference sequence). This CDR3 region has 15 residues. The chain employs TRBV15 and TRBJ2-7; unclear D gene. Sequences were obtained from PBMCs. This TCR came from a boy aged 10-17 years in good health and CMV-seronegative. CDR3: CATSRVIQESYEQYF. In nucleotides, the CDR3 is TGTGCCACCAGCAGAGTTATTCAGGAATCCTACGAGCAGTACTTC.